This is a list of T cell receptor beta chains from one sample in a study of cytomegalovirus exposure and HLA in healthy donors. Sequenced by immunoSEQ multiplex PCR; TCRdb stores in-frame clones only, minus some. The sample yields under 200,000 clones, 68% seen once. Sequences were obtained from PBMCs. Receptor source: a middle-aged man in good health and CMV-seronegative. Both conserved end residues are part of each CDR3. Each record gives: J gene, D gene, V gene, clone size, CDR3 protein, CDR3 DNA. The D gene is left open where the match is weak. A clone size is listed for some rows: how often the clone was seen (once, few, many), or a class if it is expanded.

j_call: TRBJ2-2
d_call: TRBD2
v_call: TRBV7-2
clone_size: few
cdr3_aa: CASSLVLAGGGELFF
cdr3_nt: TGTGCCAGCAGCTTAGTACTAGCGGGAGGCGGGGAGCTGTTTTTT

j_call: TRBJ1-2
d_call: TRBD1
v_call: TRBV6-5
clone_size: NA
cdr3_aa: CASTTGGYGYTF
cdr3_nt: TGTGCCAGCACTACAGGGGGATATGGCTACACCTTC

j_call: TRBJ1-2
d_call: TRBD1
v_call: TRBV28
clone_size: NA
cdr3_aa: CASRSGGTGGGYTF
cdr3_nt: TGTGCCAGCAGGTCGGGTGGGACAGGGGGAGGCTACACCTTC

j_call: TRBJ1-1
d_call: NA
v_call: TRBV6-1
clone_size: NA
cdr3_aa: CASRLYLDTEAFF
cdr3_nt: TGTGCCAGCAGACTATACCTGGACACTGAAGCTTTCTTT

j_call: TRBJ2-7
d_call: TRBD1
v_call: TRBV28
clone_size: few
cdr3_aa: CASSLTGTGRYEQYF
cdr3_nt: TGTGCCAGCAGTTTGACCGGGACAGGGCGCTACGAGCAGTACTTC

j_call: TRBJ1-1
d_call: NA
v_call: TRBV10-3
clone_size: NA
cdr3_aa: CAISEDSSPEGTEAFF
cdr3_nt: TGTGCCATCAGTGAGGATTCTTCCCCAGAGGGCACTGAAGCTTTCTTT

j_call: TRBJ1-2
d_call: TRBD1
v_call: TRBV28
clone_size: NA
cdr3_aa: CASSPGGPNYGYTF
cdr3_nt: TGTGCCAGCAGCCCAGGGGGTCCTAACTATGGCTACACCTTC

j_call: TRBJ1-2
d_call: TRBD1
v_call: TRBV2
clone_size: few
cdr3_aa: CASTTRQGSGGYTF
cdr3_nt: TGTGCCAGCACCACCAGACAGGGTTCCGGTGGCTACACCTTC

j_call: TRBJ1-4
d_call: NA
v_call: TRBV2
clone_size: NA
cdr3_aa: CASSTGRLGEKLFF
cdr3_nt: TGTGCCAGCAGCACAGGGAGATTAGGGGAAAAACTGTTTTTT

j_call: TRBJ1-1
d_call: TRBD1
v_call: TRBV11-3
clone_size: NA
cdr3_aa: CASSLGQGVAFF
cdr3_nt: TGTGCCAGCAGCTTAGGACAGGGAGTAGCTTTCTTT

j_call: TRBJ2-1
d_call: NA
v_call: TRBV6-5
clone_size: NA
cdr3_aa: CASSYSGGPYNEQFF
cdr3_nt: TGTGCCAGCAGTTACTCTGGCGGGCCTTACAATGAGCAGTTCTTC

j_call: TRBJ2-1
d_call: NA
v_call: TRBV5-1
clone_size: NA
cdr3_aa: CASSLVSGGQNEQFF
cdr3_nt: TGCGCCAGCAGCTTGGTATCGGGGGGCCAGAATGAGCAGTTCTTC

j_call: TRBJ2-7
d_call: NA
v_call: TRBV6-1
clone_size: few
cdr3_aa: CASSERGQPYEQYF
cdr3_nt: TGTGCCAGCAGTGAACGAGGACAGCCCTACGAGCAGTACTTC

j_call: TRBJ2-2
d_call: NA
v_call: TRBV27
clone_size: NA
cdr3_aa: CASRIRGSGELFF
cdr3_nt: TGTGCCAGCAGGATAAGGGGGTCCGGGGAGCTGTTTTTT

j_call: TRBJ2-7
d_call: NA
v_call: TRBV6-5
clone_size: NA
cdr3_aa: CASSPLGGGFYEQYF
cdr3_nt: TGTGCCAGCAGCCCTCTTGGGGGGGGCTTCTACGAGCAGTACTTC

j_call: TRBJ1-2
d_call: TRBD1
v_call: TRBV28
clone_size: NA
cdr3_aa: CASSLYGQGIRYTF
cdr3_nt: TGTGCCAGCAGTTTATATGGACAGGGAATTCGCTACACCTTC

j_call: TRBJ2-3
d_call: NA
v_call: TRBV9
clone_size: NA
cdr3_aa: CASSLRGDSTDTQYF
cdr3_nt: TGTGCCAGCAGCCTCAGGGGGGACTCCACAGATACGCAGTATTTT

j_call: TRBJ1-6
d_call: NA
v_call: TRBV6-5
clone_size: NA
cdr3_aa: CASSYSQGDNSPLHF
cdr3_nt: TGTGCCAGCAGTTACTCACAGGGTGATAATTCACCCCTCCACTTT

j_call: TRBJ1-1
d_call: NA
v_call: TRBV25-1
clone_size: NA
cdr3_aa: CASSRQAEAFF
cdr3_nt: TGTGCCAGCAGTAGACAAGCTGAAGCTTTCTTT

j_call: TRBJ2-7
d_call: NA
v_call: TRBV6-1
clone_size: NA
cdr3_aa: CASSADRRLSYEQYF
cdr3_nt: TGTGCCAGCAGTGCAGACAGAAGGCTCTCCTACGAGCAGTACTTC

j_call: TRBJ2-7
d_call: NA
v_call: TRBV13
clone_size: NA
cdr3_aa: CASTQGGLSYEQYF
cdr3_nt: TGTGCCAGCACCCAGGGGGGTCTCTCCTACGAGCAGTACTTC

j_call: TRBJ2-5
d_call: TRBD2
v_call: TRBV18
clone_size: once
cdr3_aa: CASSPVKGLGETQYF
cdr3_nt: TGTGCCAGCTCACCAGTAAAGGGACTAGGGGAGACCCAGTACTTC

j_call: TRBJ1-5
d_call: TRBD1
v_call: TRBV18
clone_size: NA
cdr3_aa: CASSPGPGQGRGQPQHF
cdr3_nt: TGTGCCAGCTCTCCAGGTCCGGGACAGGGAAGAGGTCAGCCCCAGCATTTT

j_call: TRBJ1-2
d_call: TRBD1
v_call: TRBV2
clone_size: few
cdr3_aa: CASSGLSAGGDGYTF
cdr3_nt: TGTGCCAGCAGTGGATTATCGGCAGGGGGCGATGGCTACACCTTC

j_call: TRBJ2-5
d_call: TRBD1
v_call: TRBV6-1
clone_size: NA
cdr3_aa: CASSKTGGGETQYF
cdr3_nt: TGTGCCAGCAGCAAGACAGGGGGTGGGGAGACCCAGTACTTC

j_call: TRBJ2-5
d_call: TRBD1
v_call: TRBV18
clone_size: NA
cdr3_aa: CASSPGTGPQETQYF
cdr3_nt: TGTGCCAGCTCACCAGGGACAGGGCCCCAAGAGACCCAGTACTTC

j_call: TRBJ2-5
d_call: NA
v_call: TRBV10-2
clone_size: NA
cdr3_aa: CASSRTVLGETQYF
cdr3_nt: TGCGCCAGCAGCCGGACAGTTTTAGGCGAGACCCAGTACTTC

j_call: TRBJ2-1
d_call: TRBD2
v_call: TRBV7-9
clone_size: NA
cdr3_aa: CASSYRTSGVYNEQFF
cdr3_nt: TGTGCCAGCAGCTATCGGACTAGCGGGGTTTACAATGAGCAGTTCTTC

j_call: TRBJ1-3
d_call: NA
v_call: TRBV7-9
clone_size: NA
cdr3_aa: CASSSERGSGNTIYF
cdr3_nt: TGTGCCAGCAGCTCCGAACGGGGCTCTGGAAACACCATATATTTT

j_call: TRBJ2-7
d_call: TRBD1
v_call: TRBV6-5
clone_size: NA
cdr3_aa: CASSPRTGPTYEQYF
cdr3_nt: TGTGCCAGCAGCCCCCGGACAGGGCCGACCTACGAGCAGTACTTC

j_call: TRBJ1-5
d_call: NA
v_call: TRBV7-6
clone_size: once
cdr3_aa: CASSLTDTLNQPQHF
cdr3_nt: TGTGCCAGCAGCTTGACAGATACTCTAAATCAGCCCCAGCATTTT

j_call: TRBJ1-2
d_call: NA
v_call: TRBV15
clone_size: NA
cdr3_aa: CATSGLAGDRYGYTF
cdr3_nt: TGTGCCACCAGCGGGCTTGCGGGGGACCGGTATGGCTACACCTTC

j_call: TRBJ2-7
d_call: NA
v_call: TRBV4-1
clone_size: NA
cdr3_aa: CASSFRFQGRATYEQYF
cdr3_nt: TGCGCCAGCAGCTTCCGGTTCCAGGGCAGGGCTACCTACGAGCAGTACTTC

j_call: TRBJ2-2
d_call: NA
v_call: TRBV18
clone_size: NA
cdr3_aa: CASSPRQITGELFF
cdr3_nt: TGTGCCAGCTCACCACGACAGATCACCGGGGAGCTGTTTTTT

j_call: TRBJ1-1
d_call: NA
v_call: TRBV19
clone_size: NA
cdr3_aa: CASTEGGGDETEAFF
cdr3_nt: TGTGCCAGTACCGAGGGAGGGGGGGATGAAACTGAAGCTTTCTTT

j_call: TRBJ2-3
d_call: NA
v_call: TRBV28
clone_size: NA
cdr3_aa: CASSFPVAADTQYF
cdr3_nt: TGTGCCAGCAGTTTCCCGGTAGCGGCAGATACGCAGTATTTT

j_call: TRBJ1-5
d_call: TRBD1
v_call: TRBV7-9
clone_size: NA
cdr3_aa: CASSSSGGAVQPQHF
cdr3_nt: TGTGCCAGCAGCTCCTCAGGGGGCGCGGTTCAGCCCCAGCATTTT

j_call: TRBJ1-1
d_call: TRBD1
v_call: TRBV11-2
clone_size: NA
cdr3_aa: CASSLVGGVAEAFF
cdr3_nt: TGTGCCAGCAGCTTAGTAGGGGGCGTCGCTGAAGCTTTCTTT

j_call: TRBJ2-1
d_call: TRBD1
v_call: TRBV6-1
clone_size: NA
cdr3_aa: CASRRDRVDEQFF
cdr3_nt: TGTGCCAGCAGGAGGGACAGGGTCGATGAGCAGTTCTTC

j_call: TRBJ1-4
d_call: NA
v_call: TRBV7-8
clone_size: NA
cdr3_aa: CASSFFLGGEAEKLFF
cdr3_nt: TGTGCCAGCAGCTTTTTTCTGGGAGGCGAGGCGGAAAAACTGTTTTTT

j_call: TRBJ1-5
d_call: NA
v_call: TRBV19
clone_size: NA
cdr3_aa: CASSIDTNQPQHF
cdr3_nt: TGTGCCAGTAGTATAGACACTAATCAGCCCCAGCATTTT

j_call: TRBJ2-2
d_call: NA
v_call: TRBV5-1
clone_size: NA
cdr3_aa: CASSPRGRNTGELFF
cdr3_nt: TGCGCCAGCAGCCCCCGGGGGAGGAACACCGGGGAGCTGTTTTTT

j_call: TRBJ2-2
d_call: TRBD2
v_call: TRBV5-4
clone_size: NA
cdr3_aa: CASSLVLAGNTGELFF
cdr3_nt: TGTGCCAGCAGCTTGGTTCTAGCGGGAAACACCGGGGAGCTGTTTTTT

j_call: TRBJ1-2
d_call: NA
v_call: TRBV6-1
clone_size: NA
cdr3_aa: CASSGGFYGYTF
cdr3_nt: TGTGCCAGCAGCGGCGGGTTCTATGGCTACACCTTC

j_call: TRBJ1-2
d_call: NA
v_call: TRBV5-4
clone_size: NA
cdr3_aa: CASSLKGAGANYGYTF
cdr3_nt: TGTGCCAGCAGCTTGAAAGGGGCAGGGGCTAACTATGGCTACACCTTC

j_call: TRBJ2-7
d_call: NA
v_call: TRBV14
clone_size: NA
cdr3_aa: CASSPRFGRGFYEQYF
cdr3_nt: TGTGCCAGCAGCCCTCGTTTTGGGCGAGGGTTCTACGAGCAGTACTTC

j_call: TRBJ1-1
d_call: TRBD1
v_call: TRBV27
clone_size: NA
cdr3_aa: CASTPTGVNTEAFF
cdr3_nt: TGTGCCAGCACACCAACAGGGGTGAACACTGAAGCTTTCTTT

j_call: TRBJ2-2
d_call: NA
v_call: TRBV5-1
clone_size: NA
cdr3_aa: CASIPTSGELFF
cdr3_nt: TGCGCCAGCATCCCTACTAGCGGGGAGCTGTTTTTT

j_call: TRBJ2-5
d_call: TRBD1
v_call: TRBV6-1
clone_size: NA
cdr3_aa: CASSDRGWKETQYF
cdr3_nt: TGTGCCAGCAGTGACAGGGGGTGGAAGGAGACCCAGTACTTC

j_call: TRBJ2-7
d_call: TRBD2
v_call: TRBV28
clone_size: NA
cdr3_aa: CASSFWGGVYEQYF
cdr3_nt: TGTGCCAGCAGTTTTTGGGGGGGAGTCTACGAGCAGTACTTC

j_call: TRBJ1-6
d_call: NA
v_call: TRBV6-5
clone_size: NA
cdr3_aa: CASSPGVGSPLHF
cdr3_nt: TGTGCCAGCAGTCCAGGGGTAGGATCACCCCTCCACTTT

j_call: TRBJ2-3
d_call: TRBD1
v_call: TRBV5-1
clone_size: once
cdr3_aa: CASSRDRGTDTQYF
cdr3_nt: TGCGCCAGCAGCCGTGACAGGGGGACAGATACGCAGTATTTT

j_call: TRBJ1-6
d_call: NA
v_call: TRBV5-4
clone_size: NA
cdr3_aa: CASSLASVVHSPLHF
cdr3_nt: TGTGCCAGCAGCTTGGCCAGCGTTGTACACTCACCCCTCCACTTT

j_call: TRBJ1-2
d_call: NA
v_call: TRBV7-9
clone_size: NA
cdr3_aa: CASSLGGNYGYTF
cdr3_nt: TGTGCCAGCAGCTTAGGAGGGAACTATGGCTACACCTTC

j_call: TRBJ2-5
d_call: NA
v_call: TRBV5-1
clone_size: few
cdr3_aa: CASRSGTQETQYF
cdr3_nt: TGCGCCAGCAGGTCCGGGACTCAAGAGACCCAGTACTTC